Listed here is a single T cell receptor (beta chain). Measured with immunoSEQ multiplex PCR; TCRdb has only the in-frame clones, and not every one. The data hold approximately 230,000 clones, with just over 85% observed a single time. CDR1 is SGDLS and CDR2 is YYNGEE in the germline V gene. The CDR3 contains 15 residues. With 0 bases removed from V and 0 bases from J, the gap between germline ends came to 8 bases. The data belong to a study of blood T cell repertoires in COVID-19. The clonotype originates from a woman between 45 and 60 years old with acute COVID-19. The rearrangement uses TRBV9 and TRBJ2-3; D not resolved. What was sequenced was PBMCs or T cells enriched from blood (not recorded which). CDR3 loop: CASSVETASTDTQYF. CDR3 bases: TGTGCCAGCAGCGTAGAAACAGCTAGCACAGATACGCAGTATTTT. Supplemented by reference TRBV9 and TRBJ2-3, the full variable domain reads DSGVTQTPKHLITATGQRVTLRCSPRSGDLSVYWYQQSLDQGLQFLIQYYNGEERAKGNILERFSAQQFPDLHSELNLSSLELGDSALYFCASSVETASTDTQYFGPGTRLTVL.